What follows are 26 T cell receptor beta chains derived from one specimen sequenced in a study of T-cell memory formation after mild COVID-19. TCRdb processed the 5' RACE reads anew with MiXCR; each CDR3 protein has one entry. The sample lists about 560,000 distinct CDR3 sequences; about a sixth were seen once. The source material was PBMCs or a T cell subset sorted from them (not recorded which). The receptors shown here come from an adult woman who had mild COVID-19 (a few samples of this study predate the infection). Cell type and time point are not known.

V and J are TRBV20-1 and TRBJ2-3, with TRBD2 identical over 8 bases. The germline V gene has CDR1 DFQATT and CDR2 SNEGSKA (reference sequence). This CDR3 comprises 16 residues. V dropped 1 base and J dropped 6; count of bases not matched to a gene: 12. The CDR3 sequence: CSARVPAGVQLDTQYF. CDR3 coding DNA: TGCAGTGCTAGAGTCCCAGCGGGGGTGCAATTGGATACGCAGTATTTT.

J is TRBJ2-3 and V is TRBV20-1, with a tentative D call TRBD1 (5 bases). Deletions cut 5 bases from V and 5 bases from J, with 14 bases between. Looked up from germline, CDR1 is DFQATT and CDR2 is SNEGSKA (reference sequence). The CDR3 covers 13 residues. The DNA for the CDR3 is TGCAGTGCTTTCAGGGAATGGGGAGATACGCAGTATTTT. This sequence encodes CSAFREWGDTQYF.

The chain combines TRBV29-1 with TRBJ2-7; 8 nucleotides line up with TRBD1. This CDR3 is built from 12 residues. Germline lookup yields CDR1 SQVTM and CDR2 ANQGSEA. V was clipped by 7 bases and J by 2 bases; unmatched bases: 4. The CDR3 protein is CSGGTGPYEQYF. As DNA, the CDR3 is TGCAGCGGGGGGACAGGTCCCTACGAGCAGTACTTC.

Only a few counts were recorded for this clonotype. This sequence joins TRBV30 and TRBJ2-5; D not resolved. V was clipped by 1 base and J by 4 bases, with 4 bases between them. Per germline, CDR1 GTSNPN and CDR2 SVGIG (reference sequence). This CDR3 is 11 amino acids long. The CDR3 spells CAWSGTETQYF. CDR3 coding DNA: TGTGCCTGGAGTGGGACAGAGACCCAGTACTTC.

The V gene is TRBV5-1, the J gene TRBJ2-3, with 9 bases fitting TRBD1. Germline lookup yields CDR1 SGHRS and CDR2 YFSETQ. V lost 3 bases, J lost 0 bases, and 5 bases stayed unmatched. This CDR3 has 16 residues. The CDR3 is CASSSAGTGSTDTQYF. In nucleotides, the CDR3 is TGCGCCAGCAGCTCAGCCGGGACAGGGAGCACAGATACGCAGTATTTT. Together with reference TRBV5-1 and TRBJ2-3, the CDR3 gives the full variable domain: KAGVTQTPRYLIKTRGQQVTLSCSPISGHRSVSWYQQTPGQGLQFLFEYFSETQRNKGNFPGRFSGRQFSNSRSEMNVSTLELGDSALYLCASSSAGTGSTDTQYFGPGTRLTVL.

The CDR3 nucleotides read TGTGCCAGCAGCTCGACAAGGCTCGCCTACGAGCAGTACTTC. Its translation is CASSSTRLAYEQYF. The chain is built from TRBV7-9 and TRBJ2-7; D is ambiguous. This CDR3 has 14 amino acids. V lost 4 bases to trimming and J lost 2 bases, with 12 bases between them. Germline CDR1 reads SEHNR; CDR2 reads FQNEAQ (reference sequence). Drawing the rest from reference TRBV7-9 and TRBJ2-7, the complete variable domain is DTGVSQNPRHKITKRGQNVTFRCDPISEHNRLYWYRQTLGQGPEFLTYFQNEAQLEKSRLLSDRFSAERPKGSFSTLEIQRTEQGDSAMYLCASSSTRLAYEQYFGPGTRLTVT.

This clonotype turned up a few times. The V call is TRBV3-1, the J call TRBJ2-7, with D uncertain. Trimming took off 5 bases at V and 4 bases at J, with 12 bases between the two ends. The germline CDR1 and CDR2 sequences are LGHDT and YNNKEL (reference sequence). The CDR3 loop spans 13 amino acids. DNA for the CDR3: TGTGCCAGCAGCTACCAAGGGTATTACGAGCAGTACTTC. This gives the protein CASSYQGYYEQYF.

This clonotype was picked up many times. This rearrangement joins TRBV5-1 to TRBJ1-1; D unclear. Germline-derived CDR1 and CDR2 are SGHRS and YFSETQ. The CDR3 is made up of 12 amino acids. Trimming took 6 bases from V and 7 from J, leaving 13 bases between them. As DNA, the CDR3 is TGCGCCAGCACCGTGGGCGATGGTGAAGCTTTCTTT. Translation: CASTVGDGEAFF. The full variable domain, in which reference TRBV5-1 and TRBJ1-1 provide the parts outside the CDR3, is KAGVTQTPRYLIKTRGQQVTLSCSPISGHRSVSWYQQTPGQGLQFLFEYFSETQRNKGNFPGRFSGRQFSNSRSEMNVSTLELGDSALYLCASTVGDGEAFFGQGTRLTVV.

CDR3 bases: TGCAGCGTTGTTGGGACAGGGTCTGTGAACGAGCAGTACTTC. This gives the protein CSVVGTGSVNEQYF. The genes are TRBV29-1 and TRBJ2-7; TRBD1 aligns across 9 bases. CDR1 is SQVTM and CDR2 is ANQGSEA in the germline V gene. The CDR3 is 14 residues long. Trimming removed 4 bases from V and 5 bases from J; junction bases left unmatched: 9.

The chain couples TRBV25-1 to TRBJ2-7; D remains ambiguous. V lost 3 bases to trimming and J lost 1 base, with 19 bases between them. The CDR3 is 17 amino acids. Germline V gene sequence: CDR1 MGHDK, CDR2 SYGVNS. CDR3 nucleotide sequence: TGTGCCAGCAGTGAGTTTGTTAAGGGCGATGGGTCCTACGAGCAGTACTTC. This encodes CASSEFVKGDGSYEQYF.

This chain links TRBV19 with TRBJ2-3, with TRBD1 matching over 8 bases. The CDR3 totals 17 residues. Germline CDR1 LNHDA, CDR2 SQIVND (reference sequence). The ends lost 3 bases at V and 3 bases at J; junction bases unmatched: 11. The CDR3 is CASSILPGQAETDTQYF. The CDR3 DNA reads as TGTGCCAGTAGTATTCTTCCGGGACAGGCGGAGACAGATACGCAGTATTTT.

The V call is TRBV10-3, the J call TRBJ2-7, with D possibly matching TRBD2 (6 bases). Trimming took off 11 bases at V and 7 bases at J, with 15 bases between the two ends. The CDR3 has 11 residues. The germline V gene has CDR1 ENHRY and CDR2 SYGVKD. CDR3: CAVGLAAEQYF. CDR3 DNA sequence: TGTGCCGTGGGACTGGCCGCAGAGCAGTACTTC.

V and J are TRBV18 and TRBJ1-1; weak D call: TRBD1 (5 bases). V gave up 4 bases and J gave up 6 bases, with 27 bases separating them. Germline V gene sequence: CDR1 KGHSH, CDR2 LQKENI. The CDR3 covers 18 residues. CDR3 sequence: CASSRRQLKGEDGAEAFF. DNA of the CDR3: TGTGCCAGCTCACGCAGGCAGCTGAAAGGGGAAGATGGCGCTGAAGCTTTCTTT.

This clonotype was counted a few times. The V gene is TRBV24-1, the J gene TRBJ2-5; TRBD2 matches 10 bases. This CDR3 spans 16 amino acids. V was pared by 5 bases and J by 5 bases, with 10 bases of the junction left unmatched. Germline CDR1 is KGHDR and CDR2 is SFDVKD. The DNA of the CDR3 is TGTGCCACCAGTGGGAGGTTGCTAGCGGGAGCGGAGACCCAGTACTTC. Its protein is CATSGRLLAGAETQYF.

The chain links TRBV24-1 to TRBJ1-2; D unresolved. This CDR3 comprises 11 residues. Germline V gene lookup returns CDR1 KGHDR and CDR2 SFDVKD. V dropped 7 bases and J dropped 8 bases, with 10 bases sitting between them. Here the CDR3 reads CATSDVGGYTF. In DNA, the CDR3 is TGTGCCACCAGCGATGTGGGGGGCTACACCTTC.

This chain joins TRBV3-1 and TRBJ2-7; 8 positions agree with TRBD1. Germline values: CDR1 LGHDT, CDR2 YNNKEL (reference sequence). The junction had 6 bases not matched to a gene; V was cut back by 1 base and J by 4 bases. This CDR3 has 15 residues. The CDR3 nucleotides are TGTGCCAGCAGCCAAGCCGGGACAGGCTTTTACGAGCAGTACTTC. This gives the protein CASSQAGTGFYEQYF.

This clonotype was seen a few times. The gene calls are TRBV12-3 or TRBV12-4 and TRBJ2-7; 11 bases align to TRBD2. CDR3 length equals 15 residues. Germline trimming cut 5 bases from V and 4 bases from J; bases unmatched to any gene: 7. This chain's CDR3 is CASSGGLADLYEQYF. The CDR3 region has the DNA TGTGCCAGCAGTGGGGGACTAGCGGACTTGTACGAGCAGTACTTC.

The chain is built from TRBV6-5 and TRBJ2-1; D ambiguous. This CDR3 spans 13 amino acids. Trimming removed 0 bases from V and 8 bases from J, with 8 bases in between. Germline V gene data show CDR1 as MNHEY and CDR2 as SVGAGI. The CDR3 nucleotides read TGTGCCAGCAGTTACTCGACGGGTGATGAGCAGTTCTTC. Amino acids: CASSYSTGDEQFF.

This chain links TRBV7-9 with TRBJ1-6, with D unresolved. Trimming pared 5 bases from V and 10 bases from J, leaving 15 bases between. The CDR3 sequence is 14 residues long. The germline gives CDR1 SEHNR, CDR2 FQNEAQ (reference sequence). CDR3 in DNA: TGTGCCAGCAGCCTAGACCCCTCTTGGTCACCCCTCCACTTT. Translating it yields CASSLDPSWSPLHF.

The chain joins TRBV27 to TRBJ2-1, with a possible D match to TRBD1 (5 bases). The CDR3 consists of 15 residues. V lost 1 base to trimming and J lost 7 bases, with 14 bases between them. Germline CDR1 reads MNHEY; CDR2 reads SMNVEV (reference sequence). CDR3 loop: CASSLWQGSGNEQFF. The DNA of the CDR3 is TGTGCCAGCAGTTTATGGCAGGGTTCTGGTAATGAGCAGTTCTTC.

This clonotype was picked up a small number of times. The rearrangement uses TRBV18 and TRBJ2-5; D may correspond to TRBD1 or TRBD2 (5 bases each). CDR3 length: 14 amino acids. Germline-derived CDR1 and CDR2 are KGHSH and LQKENI. The V gene lost 0 bases and the J gene lost 5 bases, with 10 bases spanning the gap. CDR3: CASSPPMGVETQYF. The CDR3 DNA reads TGTGCCAGCTCACCACCGATGGGGGTTGAGACCCAGTACTTC.

V gene TRBV6-5 combines with J gene TRBJ2-3, with TRBD2 identical over 10 bases. Germline trimming cut 2 bases from V and 0 bases from J; bases unmatched to any gene: 2. This CDR3 is 16 amino acids long. The V gene's germline CDR1 is MNHEY and CDR2 SVGAGI. The CDR3 spells CASSYLSGRSTDTQYF. For the CDR3, the DNA is TGTGCCAGCAGTTACCTTAGCGGGAGGAGCACAGATACGCAGTATTTT.

This chain links TRBV6-5 with TRBJ1-6; TRBD1 might be the D (6 bases). Germline V gene sequence: CDR1 MNHEY, CDR2 SVGAGI. V was trimmed by 2 bases and J by 9 bases, leaving 14 bases between them. CDR3 size: 15 residues. CDR3 sequence (DNA): TGTGCCAGCAGTTACGGGAAGGGGGGCAGTTCACCCCTCCACTTT. This encodes CASSYGKGGSSPLHF.

This clonotype was seen more than once but under ten times. V usage is TRBV6-5 and J usage is TRBJ1-3, with 8 bases that match TRBD1. There are 15 residues in the CDR3. CDR1 and CDR2 from the germline V gene are MNHEY and SVGAGI. With V trimmed by 1 base and J by 4 bases, 3 bases remained unmatched. The CDR3 loop reads CASSYYRGEGNTIYF. The CDR3 bases are TGTGCCAGCAGTTACTACAGGGGGGAAGGAAACACCATATATTTT.

The table lists this clonotype with a few counts. The chain recombines TRBV9 with TRBJ2-2; D is ambiguous. The CDR3 sequence is 14 residues long. Germline CDR1 is SGDLS and CDR2 is YYNGEE. Between the trimmed V and J ends, which lost 1 base and 2 bases, there was a span of 6 bases. The CDR3 sequence is CASSVPANTGELFF. DNA of the CDR3: TGTGCCAGCAGCGTACCGGCAAACACCGGGGAGCTGTTTTTT.

This clonotype showed up just a few times. The chain couples TRBV7-2 to TRBJ2-7; 7 nucleotides align to TRBD2. Germline CDR1 and CDR2: SGHTA and FQGNSA. J lost 2 bases, V lost 8 bases, and 12 bases had no gene match. CDR3 length: 15 residues. The CDR3 region has the DNA TGTGCCAGCGGACAAAGCGGGGCAGGGACCTACGAGCAGTACTTC. Its translation is CASGQSGAGTYEQYF.